This T cell receptor beta chain is from a study of T cells after posttransplantation cyclophosphamide. General study results and limits: Skin or GI-infiltrating T cells shared few TRB sequences with blood. After PTCy, TRB diversity resembled that of CNI/methotrexate controls. Donor-recipient repertoire similarity was low at 1-2 months, rising over year one.

Treatment was busulfan-fludarabine conditioning, a marrow graft, and cyclophosphamide on days +3 and +4. Produced via immunoSEQ multiplex PCR; TCRdb's table is partial and in-frame only. The sample has more than 10,000 clones, over 80% seen once. On this clone itself: Its antigen is currently unknown.

V dropped 4 bases and J dropped 2; count of bases not matched to a gene: 8. This CDR3 has 16 amino acids. Germline CDR1 reads SGHRS; CDR2 reads YFSETQ. Sequenced here: PBMCs, sampled after allogeneic stem cell transplant with posttransplant cyclophosphamide. This receptor was obtained from a female patient between 30 and 39 years old who received an allogeneic stem cell transplant from an unrelated donor, was CMV-positive, and had no GVHD. Among the T cells, some may be from the graft donor. The chain recombines TRBV5-1 with TRBJ2-2; 7 nucleotides line up with TRBD1. The DNA of the CDR3 is TGCGCCAGCAGCAAGATGGACAGGACTAACACCGGGGAGCTGTTTTTT. It is translated as CASSKMDRTNTGELFF. The whole variable domain, remainder taken from reference TRBV5-1 and TRBJ2-2, is KAGVTQTPRYLIKTRGQQVTLSCSPISGHRSVSWYQQTPGQGLQFLFEYFSETQRNKGNFPGRFSGRQFSNSRSEMNVSTLELGDSALYLCASSKMDRTNTGELFFGEGSRLTVL.